The 20 T cell receptor beta chains below were found in one sample sequenced in a study of molecular identifiers for immune sequencing clone quantification. Via MiXCR, TCRdb re-called the PCR reads, giving one row per CDR3 protein. The data contain roughly 40,000 distinct CDR3 sequences, 20% to 25% of them singletons. The specimen sequenced was naive CD8+ T cells from blood, with Jurkat cell RNA spiked in. Subset in this sample: FACS-sorted CD8+CD4-CCR7+CD45RA+ naive T cells. The receptors were sampled from a human donor in good health. Some libraries in this study had Jurkat cell RNA spiked in.

This clonotype was seen only a few times. The rearrangement joins TRBV20-1 to TRBJ2-1; D remains ambiguous. Germline V gene sequence: CDR1 DFQATT, CDR2 SNEGSKA (reference sequence). The CDR3 is 15 amino acids. V was cut by 1 base and J by 2 bases, with 12 bases left in between. The CDR3 sequence: CSARAALRTYNEQFF. CDR3 coding DNA: TGCAGTGCTAGAGCCGCGCTTCGCACCTACAATGAGCAGTTCTTC.

This chain connects TRBV6-2 or TRBV6-3 to TRBJ2-7; D is unresolved. The CDR3 extends over 12 amino acids. V was cut by 4 bases and J by 6 bases, with 10 bases left in between. The germline gives CDR1 MNHEY, CDR2 SVGEGT. In DNA, the CDR3 is TGTGCCAGCAGTTCCTGGGATTCCGAGCAGTACGTC. The encoded protein is CASSSWDSEQYV.

The table lists this clonotype with many counts. The chain carries TRBV11-2 and TRBJ2-1, with a weak D call TRBD2 (6 bases). Germline CDR1 is SGHAT and CDR2 is FQNNGV. V lost 0 bases and J 9 bases, leaving 12 bases between the germline ends. This CDR3 is built from 14 residues. CDR3 region: CASSLDPSDGEQFF. CDR3 nucleotides: TGTGCCAGCAGCTTAGATCCTAGCGATGGTGAGCAGTTCTTC.

This clonotype has at least ten counts. The chain couples TRBV13 to TRBJ2-3; D not certain. Looked up from germline, CDR1 is PRHDT and CDR2 is FYEKMQ (reference sequence). The CDR3 loop spans 15 amino acids. V lost 5 bases and J lost 1, with 13 bases in between. CDR3: CASSPLASGTDTQYF. CDR3 in DNA: TGTGCCAGCAGCCCCTTGGCGTCCGGCACAGATACGCAGTATTTT. Supplemented by reference TRBV13 and TRBJ2-3, the full variable domain reads AAGVIQSPRHLIKEKRETATLKCYPIPRHDTVYWYQQGPGQDPQFLISFYEKMQSDKGSIPDRFSAQQFSDYHSELNMSSLELGDSALYFCASSPLASGTDTQYFGPGTRLTVL.

This clonotype was recorded at least ten times. The chain employs TRBV20-1 and TRBJ2-7; 9 nucleotides align to TRBD2. Germline CDR1 reads DFQATT; CDR2 reads SNEGSKA (reference sequence). With 1 base clipped from V and 1 base from J, the junction kept 8 bases outside the gene matches. This CDR3 is built from 16 residues. The chain's CDR3 is CSARGPLAGLSYEQYF. The CDR3 DNA reads TGCAGTGCTAGAGGACCCCTAGCGGGGCTTTCCTACGAGCAGTACTTC.

This clonotype occurred many times. V and J are TRBV4-1 and TRBJ2-3; D gene ambiguous. Trimming pared 2 bases from V and 2 bases from J, leaving 11 bases between. Germline values: CDR1 MGHRA, CDR2 YSYEKL. The CDR3 is 15 residues long. The CDR3 here is CASSQKGRYTDTQYF. The CDR3 DNA follows: TGCGCCAGCAGCCAAAAAGGGCGGTACACAGATACGCAGTATTTT.

This clonotype has a count of ten or more. This chain links TRBV5-1 with TRBJ2-1; D not certain. The CDR3 spans 14 residues. Germline assignment: CDR1 SGHRS and CDR2 YFSETQ. V dropped 4 bases and J dropped 2 bases, with 10 bases sitting between them. CDR3 region: CASSVPPTYNEQFF. CDR3 DNA: TGCGCCAGCAGCGTGCCTCCTACCTACAATGAGCAGTTCTTC.

A remark on this clonotype: Since a much larger clone is just one base distant, this may be a read error. The J gene is TRBJ2-7, the V gene TRBV2; no clear D gene. The germline V and J ends were trimmed by 5 bases and 3 bases, with 5 bases remaining between them. The CDR3 spans 11 residues. Germline CDR1 is SNHLY and CDR2 is FYNNEI. The CDR3 here is CASSFSYEQYF. CDR3 DNA sequence: TGTGCCAGCAGTTTTAGCTACGAGCAGTACTTC.

The chain joins TRBV6-6 to TRBJ1-1; no firm D call. V lost 3 bases to trimming and J lost 6 bases, with 14 bases between them. Germline V gene sequence: CDR1 MNHNY, CDR2 SVGAGI (reference sequence). The CDR3 is 14 residues long. The CDR3 loop reads CASSYPGPSAEAFF. CDR3 sequence (DNA): TGTGCCAGCAGTTATCCTGGGCCGAGCGCTGAAGCTTTCTTT.

This clonotype has more than one count but fewer than ten. Since a much larger clone is just one base distant, this may be a read error. V is TRBV20-1 and J is TRBJ1-5; D ambiguous. This CDR3 spans 12 amino acids. The germline gives CDR1 DFQATT, CDR2 SNEGSKA (reference sequence). The V and J ends lost 6 bases and 4 bases respectively, with 10 bases between them. CDR3 amino acids: CSATSPNQPQHF. CDR3 sequence (DNA): TGCAGTGCAACGTCACCAAATCAGCCCCAGCATTTT.

This clonotype was seen a handful of times. This may come from a read error, since a much larger clone is one base off. The V and J genes are TRBV6-5 and TRBJ1-1; D is unresolved. The length of the CDR3 is 13 residues. V lost 4 bases and J lost 2, with 8 bases in between. Germline V gene data show CDR1 as MNHEY and CDR2 as SVGAGI. The CDR3 sequence: CASSCSYNTEAFF. In DNA form, the CDR3 reads TGTGCCAGCAGTTGCTCTTACAACACTGAAGCTTTCTTT.

This clonotype was counted at least ten times. This sequence joins TRBV2 and TRBJ2-3; perhaps D is TRBD1 or TRBD2 (5 bases each). This CDR3 is built from 14 residues. Germline-derived CDR1 and CDR2 are SNHLY and FYNNEI. With 1 base removed from V and 2 bases from J, the gap between germline ends came to 7 bases. DNA of the CDR3: TGTGCCAGCAGTGAAGGGGACGACACAGATACGCAGTATTTT. Protein sequence: CASSEGDDTDTQYF.

The J gene is TRBJ2-2, the V gene TRBV15; D might be TRBD1 or TRBD2, each matching 5 bases. Trimming shortened V by 0 bases and J by 4 bases, and 21 bases separated the two germline ends. Germline V gene lookup returns CDR1 LNHNV and CDR2 YYDKDF (reference sequence). The CDR3 is 19 amino acids. This chain's CDR3 is CATSRDEIRGASVTGELFF. The CDR3 DNA is TGTGCCACCAGCAGAGATGAAATAAGGGGAGCCTCGGTCACCGGGGAGCTGTTTTTT.

This clonotype was counted at least ten times. This chain connects TRBV4-3 to TRBJ1-6; the match to TRBD1 covers 8 bases. V dropped 4 bases and J dropped 10; count of bases not matched to a gene: 9. Germline V lookup: CDR1 LGHNA, CDR2 YSLEER. The CDR3 contains 15 residues. In DNA form, the CDR3 reads TGCGCCAGCAGCCCTCGGACAGGGTTGAGGTCACCCCTCCACTTT. Translating it yields CASSPRTGLRSPLHF.

This clonotype was observed at least ten times. This chain connects TRBV10-3 to TRBJ2-7, with TRBD2 matching 8 bases. The CDR3 is made up of 18 amino acids. V dropped 2 bases and J dropped 2; count of bases not matched to a gene: 14. Germline V gives CDR1 ENHRY, CDR2 SYGVKD. In DNA, the CDR3 is TGTGCCATCAGTGAGGCGGGGGGCCCAGGCCCCATGGCCTACGAGCAGTACTTC. Translation gives CAISEAGGPGPMAYEQYF.

This clonotype occurred many times. V gene TRBV4-1 combines with J gene TRBJ1-5, with D unclear. V lost 1 base and J 7 bases, leaving 11 bases between the germline ends. Germline V gene data show CDR1 as MGHRA and CDR2 as YSYEKL. The CDR3 extends over 14 amino acids. CDR3 residues: CASSQVGVNQPQHF. CDR3 coding DNA: TGCGCCAGCAGCCAAGTTGGGGTAAACCAGCCCCAGCATTTT.

In this sample, this clonotype turned up many times. This sequence joins TRBV28 and TRBJ2-5; D remains unclear. The germline CDR1 and CDR2 sequences are MDHEN and SYDVKM. CDR3 length: 14 residues. The ends were cut back, 4 bases at V and 0 bases at J, with 9 bases in the middle. The CDR3 coding sequence is TGTGCCAGCAGTTCCCAAGGCTACCAAGAGACCCAGTACTTC. It is translated as CASSSQGYQETQYF.

This clonotype was seen many times. The chain recombines TRBV6-2 or TRBV6-3 with TRBJ2-3; 7 nucleotides agree with TRBD2. Trimming removed 2 bases from V and 2 bases from J; junction bases left unmatched: 7. The CDR3 extends over 16 amino acids. The germline V gene has CDR1 MNHEY and CDR2 SVGEGT. CDR3 residues: CASSYGLADLTDTQYF. The CDR3, as DNA: TGTGCCAGCAGTTACGGGCTAGCGGATCTCACAGATACGCAGTATTTT.

In its sample, this clonotype was seen many times. The chain recombines TRBV5-1 with TRBJ1-1; D remains unclear. Trimming took off 0 bases at V and 8 bases at J, with 8 bases between the two ends. CDR3 length: 12 amino acids. Germline CDR1 and CDR2: SGHRS and YFSETQ. The chain's CDR3 is CASSLELGEAFF. The CDR3 DNA follows: TGCGCCAGCAGCTTGGAGTTGGGCGAAGCTTTCTTT.

A word on this clonotype: This may be a read error: a much more frequent sequence differs by one nucleotide. V usage is TRBV15 and J usage is TRBJ2-1; 7 nucleotides agree with TRBD2. Looked up from germline, CDR1 is LNHNV and CDR2 is YYDKDF (reference sequence). CDR3 length: 16 amino acids. CDR3 DNA sequence: TGTGTCACCAGCAGAGATTTGGGACTAATCTACAATGAGCAGTTCTTC. It translates to CVTSRDLGLIYNEQFF.